A single sample is the source of the 21 T cell receptor beta chains below, sequenced in a study of cytotoxic CD8 clonotypes in ibrutinib-treated CLL. Clones were sequenced by immunoSEQ multiplex PCR, and TCRdb holds only the in-frame ones, with some missing. Of around 20,000 clones listed, around 79% are singletons. The sample consisted of PBMCs, taken before ibrutinib treatment. These receptor sequences come from a human donor with chronic lymphocytic leukemia.

The J gene is TRBJ1-2, the V gene TRBV19; D remains unclear. Germline-derived CDR1 and CDR2 are LNHDA and SQIVND (reference sequence). Trimming took 5 bases from V and 4 from J, leaving 17 bases between them. The CDR3 totals 15 residues. Here the CDR3 DNA reads TGTGCCAGTAGTTCCCCTTGGCTAAGTATCTATGGCTACACCTTC. Translated: CASSSPWLSIYGYTF. The variable domain in full, completed from reference TRBV19 and TRBJ1-2, reads DGGITQSPKYLFRKEGQNVTLSCEQNLNHDAMYWYRQDPGQGLRLIYYSQIVNDFQKGDIAEGYSVSREKKESFPLTVTSAQKNPTAFYLCASSSPWLSIYGYTFGSGTRLTVV.

This clone was seen only once. The V gene is TRBV11-3, the J gene TRBJ2-3; D unclear. CDR3 length equals 14 residues. V was cut by 0 bases and J by 7 bases, with 11 bases left in between. Germline CDR1 is SGHNT and CDR2 is YENEEA. This CDR3 reads CASSLEPTSHTQYF. The CDR3 bases are TGTGCCAGCAGCTTAGAACCCACCTCTCATACGCAGTATTTT. Based on the CDR3 plus reference TRBV11-3 and TRBJ2-3, the full variable domain is EAGVVQSPRYKIIEKKQPVAFWCNPISGHNTLYWYLQNLGQGPELLIRYENEEAVDDSQLPKDRFSAERLKGVDSTLKIQPAELGDSAVYLCASSLEPTSHTQYFGPGTRLTVL.

The V gene is TRBV28, the J gene TRBJ1-4, with TRBD1 as a possible D gene (5 bases). The CDR3 has 14 amino acids. Trimming removed 5 bases at V and 10 bases at J, with 17 bases between. Germline assignment: CDR1 MDHEN and CDR2 SYDVKM. The CDR3 reads CASSPGGSLGKLFF. The CDR3 DNA reads TGTGCCAGCAGTCCGGGGGGTAGCTTGGGAAAACTGTTTTTT. The full variable domain, with the rest looked up from reference TRBV28 and TRBJ1-4, is DVKVTQSSRYLVKRTGEKVFLECVQDMDHENMFWYRQDPGLGLRLIYFSYDVKMKEKGDIPEGYSVSREKKERFSLILESASTNQTSMYLCASSPGGSLGKLFFGSGTQLSVL.

The gene calls are TRBV2 and TRBJ2-5, with no clear D. This CDR3 is 13 amino acids long. Trimming removed 5 bases from V and 2 bases from J, with 9 bases in between. Germline V gives CDR1 SNHLY, CDR2 FYNNEI. The CDR3 spells CASSPDAQETQYF. The CDR3 DNA reads as TGTGCCAGCAGTCCTGACGCACAAGAGACCCAGTACTTC.

This chain uses TRBV5-5 with TRBJ1-2; D not resolved. Trimming stripped 6 bases from V and 4 bases from J, with 16 bases between. The CDR3 has 14 amino acids. Germline loops: CDR1 SGHKS, CDR2 YYEKEE (reference sequence). The CDR3 coding sequence is TGTGCCAGCACCAAACTCGGCAGCCCCTATGGCTACACCTTC. Amino acids: CASTKLGSPYGYTF.

V and J are TRBV5-1 and TRBJ2-7; 8 nucleotides match TRBD1. Germline V CDR1 and CDR2: SGHRS, YFSETQ. The CDR3 runs to 16 residues. V dropped 2 bases and J dropped 6; count of bases not matched to a gene: 13. The chain's CDR3 is CASSFESQGAGGEQYF. The CDR3 bases are TGCGCCAGCAGCTTTGAATCCCAGGGGGCGGGCGGCGAGCAGTACTTC. Full variable domain (outside the CDR3, taken from reference TRBV5-1 and TRBJ2-7): KAGVTQTPRYLIKTRGQQVTLSCSPISGHRSVSWYQQTPGQGLQFLFEYFSETQRNKGNFPGRFSGRQFSNSRSEMNVSTLELGDSALYLCASSFESQGAGGEQYFGPGTRLTVT.

The chain employs TRBV16 and TRBJ2-2, with D hard to call. CDR1 and CDR2 from the germline V gene are KGHSY and FQNENV. This CDR3 is 12 amino acids long. Trimming stripped 3 bases from V and 7 bases from J, with 6 bases between. This chain's CDR3 is CASSQSFGELFF. As DNA, the CDR3 is TGTGCCAGCAGCCAGTCGTTCGGGGAGCTGTTTTTT.

The J gene is TRBJ2-7, the V gene TRBV2; D remains unclear. The CDR3 is 11 residues long. CDR1 SNHLY and CDR2 FYNNEI come from the germline V gene. Trimming left V 7 bases short and J 2 bases short, with 6 bases between. The CDR3 sequence: CASTGAYEQYF. The DNA of the CDR3 is TGTGCCAGCACCGGAGCCTACGAGCAGTACTTC.

This clone is labeled large. The gene calls are TRBV28 and TRBJ1-1; D unresolved. There are 13 residues in the CDR3. V was trimmed by 2 bases and J by 5 bases, leaving 9 bases between them. Germline-derived CDR1 and CDR2 are MDHEN and SYDVKM. The CDR3 DNA follows: TGTGCCAGCAGTTTACACGCCCTGACTGAAGCTTTCTTT. Translated: CASSLHALTEAFF.

V gene TRBV7-9 combines with J gene TRBJ2-7, with 14 bases matching TRBD2. Germline V gene data show CDR1 as SEHNR and CDR2 as FQNEAQ (reference sequence). This CDR3 is built from 18 residues. V lost 0 bases and J lost 2; bases outside the gene matches: 6. CDR3 sequence: CASSLAIRLAGGAYEQYF. CDR3 nucleotide sequence: TGTGCCAGCAGCTTAGCTATCAGACTAGCGGGAGGGGCCTACGAGCAGTACTTC.

This chain links TRBV27 with TRBJ1-1; a possible D gene is TRBD1 (5 bases). The CDR3 has 14 amino acids. Trimming took 8 bases from V and 5 from J, leaving 18 bases between them. Looked up from germline, CDR1 is MNHEY and CDR2 is SMNVEV (reference sequence). CDR3 protein: CASLFVGGRTEAFF. The CDR3 bases are TGTGCCAGCTTATTCGTTGGGGGTAGAACTGAAGCTTTCTTT.

The chain uses TRBV7-2 and TRBJ1-2; 10 bases line up with TRBD1. V lost 5 bases to trimming and J lost 7 bases; unmatched junction nucleotides: 4. The CDR3 has 13 amino acids. The germline V gene has CDR1 SGHTA and CDR2 FQGNSA. The CDR3 here is CASSPGTGVGYTF. The CDR3 DNA follows: TGTGCCAGCAGCCCTGGGACAGGGGTTGGCTACACCTTC.

The chain uses TRBV9 and TRBJ2-7; D assignment may be TRBD1 or TRBD2 (7 bases each). CDR3 size: 15 residues. Trimming pared 7 bases from V and 6 bases from J, leaving 23 bases between. Germline V gene sequence: CDR1 SGDLS, CDR2 YYNGEE. The CDR3 bases are TGTGCCAGCCCTTACGCCCGGGGCAGGGGGGGCGAGCAGTACTTC. Protein product: CASPYARGRGGEQYF.

The chain combines TRBV5-1 with TRBJ2-7; tentatively, D is TRBD2 (6 bases). CDR3 length: 15 amino acids. Trimming took 1 base from V and 3 from J, leaving 14 bases between them. CDR1 and CDR2 from the germline V gene are SGHRS and YFSETQ. The CDR3 nucleotides read TGCGCCAGCAGCTTGAGGAGGGTACAAGGCTACGAGCAGTACTTC. Translated, it gives CASSLRRVQGYEQYF.

This chain connects TRBV25-1 to TRBJ1-4; unclear D gene. CDR3 length: 12 residues. CDR1 and CDR2 from the germline V gene are MGHDK and SYGVNS. Trimming took 2 bases from V and 15 from J, leaving 13 bases between them. This chain's CDR3 is CASSERSQPLFF. The DNA of the CDR3 is TGTGCCAGCAGTGAACGGAGTCAGCCGTTGTTTTTT.

The table lists this clone with a few counts. This chain uses TRBV10-3 with TRBJ1-1, with D maybe TRBD1 (6 bases). From germline, CDR1 is ENHRY and CDR2 SYGVKD. The CDR3 totals 14 residues. V was trimmed by 8 bases and J by 5 bases, leaving 18 bases between them. CDR3 protein: CAIRNRALGTEAFF. CDR3 sequence (DNA): TGTGCCATCCGAAACAGGGCGCTGGGGACTGAAGCTTTCTTT.

The rearrangement uses TRBV6-5 and TRBJ1-5, with 7 bases that match TRBD1. V shed 5 bases and J 4 bases; nucleotides not matched to a gene: 8. Looked up from germline, CDR1 is MNHEY and CDR2 is SVGAGI. The CDR3 is 15 residues long. CDR3 residues: CASSLFRDSNQPQHF. The CDR3 DNA is TGTGCCAGCAGTCTATTTCGGGACAGTAATCAGCCCCAGCATTTT.

This rearrangement joins TRBV19 to TRBJ1-2; no clear D gene. The CDR3 covers 15 residues. V was pared by 5 bases and J by 4 bases, with 17 bases between. Germline V gene sequence: CDR1 LNHDA, CDR2 SQIVND (reference sequence). The CDR3 sequence is CASSDRRPPGYGYTF. The CDR3 DNA sequence: TGTGCCAGTAGTGATAGACGGCCGCCTGGCTATGGCTACACCTTC.

The chain links TRBV4-3 to TRBJ2-2; D perhaps matches TRBD2 (6 bases). The CDR3 has 17 amino acids. Germline CDR1 and CDR2: LGHNA and YSLEER. V lost 3 bases, J lost 0 bases, and 14 bases lay in between. CDR3 sequence (DNA): TGCGCCAGCAGCCACCTCGTTAGCGGAGCGAACACCGGGGAGCTGTTTTTT. Its translation is CASSHLVSGANTGELFF.

The chain couples TRBV6-1 to TRBJ1-5; TRBD1 aligns across 8 bases. CDR1 MNHNS and CDR2 SASEGT come from the germline V gene. The V segment lost 1 base and the J segment 7 bases; nucleotides outside the gene matches: 12. CDR3 size: 17 residues. The CDR3 reads CASSEEGQGAGRQPQHF. CDR3 nucleotides: TGTGCCAGCAGTGAAGAGGGTCAGGGGGCTGGAAGACAGCCCCAGCATTTT.

The V and J genes are TRBV11-2 and TRBJ2-5; tentatively, D is TRBD1 (5 bases). This CDR3 has 14 amino acids. Trimming removed 5 bases at V and 2 bases at J, with 12 bases between. CDR1 is SGHAT, CDR2 FQNNGV, per germline. DNA of the CDR3: TGTGCCAGCAGCAATTATGACAGACAAGAGACCCAGTACTTC. It translates to CASSNYDRQETQYF.